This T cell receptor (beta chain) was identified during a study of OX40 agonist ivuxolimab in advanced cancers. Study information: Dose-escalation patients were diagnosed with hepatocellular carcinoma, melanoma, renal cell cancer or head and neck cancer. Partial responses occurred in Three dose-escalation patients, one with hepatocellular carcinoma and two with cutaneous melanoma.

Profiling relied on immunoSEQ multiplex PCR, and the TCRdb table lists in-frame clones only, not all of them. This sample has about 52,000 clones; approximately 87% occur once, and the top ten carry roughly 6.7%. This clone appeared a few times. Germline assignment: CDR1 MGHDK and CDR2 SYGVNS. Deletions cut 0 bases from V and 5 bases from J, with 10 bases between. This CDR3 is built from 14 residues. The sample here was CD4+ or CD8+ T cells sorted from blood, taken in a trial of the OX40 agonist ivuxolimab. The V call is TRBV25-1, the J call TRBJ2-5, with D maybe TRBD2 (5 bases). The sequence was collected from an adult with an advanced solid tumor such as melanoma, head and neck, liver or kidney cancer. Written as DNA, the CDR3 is TGTGCCAGCAGTGAATATGCAGGCGGGGAGACCCAGTACTTC. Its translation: CASSEYAGGETQYF. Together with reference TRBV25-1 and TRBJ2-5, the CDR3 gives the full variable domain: EADIYQTPRYLVIGTGKKITLECSQTMGHDKMYWYQQDPGMELHLIHYSYGVNSTEKGDLSSESTVSRIRTEHFPLTLESARPSHTSQYLCASSEYAGGETQYFGPGTRLLVL.